This entry is about one TCR beta chain. The germline gives CDR1 MNHEY, CDR2 SMNVEV (reference sequence). V lost 5 bases to trimming and J lost 2 bases; unmatched junction nucleotides: 6. The CDR3 covers 16 residues. This entry comes from a study of blood T cell repertoires in COVID-19. The wider study: Samples representing acute and convalescent COVID-19 were sourced from the United States, Italy and Spain. Sample material is recorded as cDNA or gDNA derived from T cells, B-cell-depleted T cells, or PBMCs.

In the authors' workflow: By means of reference gene primer amplification, nucleated cell counts were estimated. The assay was immunoSEQ multiplex PCR, and TCRdb's table has in-frame clones only and misses some. Clonal size and the V and J genes are those of that table, whereas D and trimming came from the DNA. The table has over 200,000 clones, 85% to 90% seen once. The sample consisted of peripheral blood. The sequence was collected from a man aged 30 to 39 with COVID-19, enrolled during active disease. This chain connects TRBV27 to TRBJ2-1, with 10 bases fitting TRBD2. The CDR3 protein is CASSIPGLATYNEQFF. The CDR3, as DNA: TGTGCCAGCAGTATACCGGGACTAGCGACCTACAATGAGCAGTTCTTC.